This passage covers 29 T cell receptor beta chains from one sample sequenced in a study of shared clonotypes between healthy human individuals (TCRdb year 2020). CD8 naive samples consisted of CD45RO-negative cells that were positively selected for CCR7, yielding a CD45RA+CCR7+ population without TemRA cells. Libraries were constructed by the immunoSEQ multiplex PCR assay. As stored in TCRdb, this immuneACCESS dataset retains in-frame rearrangements with V and J assigned. A fraction of the clones does not appear; measured against another copy, unresolved V genes explain less than half of the discrepancy, and the remainder lacks a known reason. In all, the sample holds about 2 million clones, and about 95% of those were seen once. Around 1.2% of the sample is held by the ten biggest clonotypes. The sequenced sample was naive CD8+ T cells sorted from blood. The meaning of the sample's cell subset or site label: CD45RA+CCR7+. The origin of the receptors is a man younger than 35 in good health.

The genes are TRBV28 and TRBJ2-5; D gene uncertain. Trimming removed 3 bases at V and 5 bases at J, with 19 bases between. The CDR3 has 16 residues. The V gene's germline CDR1 is MDHEN and CDR2 SYDVKM. Written as DNA, the CDR3 is TGTGCCAGCAGTTTTGGCTTGGACGAAAGGAAGGAGACCCAGTACTTC. This codes for CASSFGLDERKETQYF.

The CDR3 is CASSPHMNTEAFF. The CDR3 nucleotides read TGTGCCAGCAGCCCCCACATGAACACTGAAGCTTTCTTT. V gene TRBV4-2 combines with J gene TRBJ1-1; D is uncertain. CDR1 is LGHNA, CDR2 YNFKEQ, per germline. With 4 bases removed from V and 0 bases from J, the gap between germline ends came to 6 bases. The CDR3 runs to 13 residues.

This sequence joins TRBV11-2 and TRBJ2-7; perhaps TRBD1 as D (6 bases). The V end lost 5 bases, the J end lost 3 bases, and 8 bases lay between the germline ends. From germline, CDR1 is SGHAT and CDR2 FQNNGV. This CDR3 spans 12 amino acids. The CDR3 nucleotides read TGTGCCAGCAGCGGGACAATCTACGAGCAGTACTTC. Translated: CASSGTIYEQYF.

This clone was recorded only once. The CDR3 nucleotides read TGTGCCACCAGCGGGTGGGGTGTGGTGCCAGATACGCAGTATTTT. It specifies CATSGWGVVPDTQYF. The chain recombines TRBV15 with TRBJ2-3; unclear D gene. The germline gives CDR1 LNHNV, CDR2 YYDKDF (reference sequence). The CDR3 sequence is 15 residues long. Between the trimmed V and J ends, which lost 5 bases and 4 bases, there was a span of 16 bases.

The sample holds one count of this clone. The chain has TRBV25-1 and TRBJ2-5, with D perhaps TRBD2 (6 bases). Trimming took off 3 bases at V and 0 bases at J, with 14 bases between the two ends. Germline values: CDR1 MGHDK, CDR2 SYGVNS. CDR3 length: 16 amino acids. DNA for the CDR3: TGTGCCAGCAGTGACGCCCAGAGCGGGTACCAAGAGACCCAGTACTTC. Translated, it gives CASSDAQSGYQETQYF. The entire variable domain, with the rest obtained from reference TRBV25-1 and TRBJ2-5, is as follows: EADIYQTPRYLVIGTGKKITLECSQTMGHDKMYWYQQDPGMELHLIHYSYGVNSTEKGDLSSESTVSRIRTEHFPLTLESARPSHTSQYLCASSDAQSGYQETQYFGPGTRLLVL.

For this clone: At the DNA level, this CDR3 is encoded by other sequences in the same sample as well. J is TRBJ2-5 and V is TRBV9; no clear D. The CDR3 is 11 amino acids. CDR1 and CDR2 from the germline V gene are SGDLS and YYNGEE. V was pared by 4 bases and J by 5 bases, with 6 bases between. The CDR3 DNA sequence: TGTGCCAGCAGCCCTGGGGAGACCCAGTACTTC. Its protein is CASSPGETQYF.

The rearrangement uses TRBV4-1 and TRBJ1-2; D is possibly TRBD1 (6 bases). Per germline, CDR1 MGHRA and CDR2 YSYEKL. V lost 1 base, J lost 4 bases, and 13 bases lay in between. The CDR3 runs to 15 residues. CDR3 nucleotide sequence: TGCGCCAGCAGCCAAGGAGCTTGGACAGTCTATGGCTACACCTTC. It yields the protein CASSQGAWTVYGYTF.

This clone has only one observation. J is TRBJ2-2 and V is TRBV9; 9 bases line up with TRBD2. V lost 3 bases to trimming and J lost 5 bases; unmatched junction nucleotides: 8. The CDR3 length is 16 residues. Germline assignment: CDR1 SGDLS and CDR2 YYNGEE. CDR3 in amino acids: CASSARLAEFTGELFF. The CDR3 bases are TGTGCCAGCAGCGCGCGACTAGCGGAGTTTACCGGGGAGCTGTTTTTT.

The V and J genes are TRBV2 and TRBJ2-4, with 12 bases identical to TRBD2. There are 19 residues in the CDR3. The germline gives CDR1 SNHLY, CDR2 FYNNEI. V was pared by 7 bases and J by 0 bases, with 13 bases of the junction left unmatched. This chain's CDR3 is CASIVSLAGGLTAKNIQYF. For the CDR3, the DNA is TGTGCCAGCATTGTCAGTCTAGCGGGGGGGCTGACAGCCAAAAACATTCAGTACTTC.

This sequence joins TRBV7-2 and TRBJ2-7; tentatively, D is TRBD1 (5 bases). Trimming cost V 5 bases and J 5 bases, with 19 bases left between them. The V gene's germline CDR1 is SGHTA and CDR2 FQGNSA. The CDR3 covers 15 residues. CDR3 loop: CASSPAHLRGDEQYF. In DNA, the CDR3 is TGTGCCAGCAGCCCAGCACACTTAAGGGGCGACGAGCAGTACTTC.

This clone was picked up one time. The chain has TRBV7-2 and TRBJ2-4, with D perhaps assigned TRBD1 or TRBD2 (6 bases each). The ends were cut back, 5 bases at V and 1 base at J, with 18 bases in the middle. This CDR3 contains 17 residues. The V gene's germline CDR1 is SGHTA and CDR2 FQGNSA. CDR3 coding DNA: TGTGCCAGCAGCCAGGGGTGGGGGGCCCCGGCCAAAAACATTCAGTACTTC. Residues: CASSQGWGAPAKNIQYF. Filled out from reference TRBV7-2 and TRBJ2-4, the complete variable domain reads GAGVSQSPSNKVTEKGKDVELRCDPISGHTALYWYRQSLGQGLEFLIYFQGNSAPDKSGLPSDRFSAERTGGSVSTLTIQRTQQEDSAVYLCASSQGWGAPAKNIQYFGAGTRLSVL.

This chain uses TRBV7-8 with TRBJ1-2, with TRBD1 as a possible D gene (6 bases). The CDR3 runs 17 residues. V gave up 3 bases and J gave up 4 bases, with 21 bases separating them. Germline CDR1 and CDR2: SGHVS and FQNEAQ. The CDR3 reads CASSLGATGALGYGYTF. DNA for the CDR3: TGTGCCAGCAGCTTGGGGGCGACAGGCGCGCTAGGCTATGGCTACACCTTC.

Only a few counts were recorded for this clone. V usage is TRBV27 and J usage is TRBJ2-7; D uncertain. CDR3 length: 12 residues. Germline assignment: CDR1 MNHEY and CDR2 SMNVEV (reference sequence). The V gene lost 3 bases and the J gene lost 0 bases, with 3 bases spanning the gap. CDR3 sequence reads: CASSFLSYEQYF. As DNA, the CDR3 is TGTGCCAGCAGTTTCCTCTCCTACGAGCAGTACTTC.

This clone was seen once. This rearrangement joins TRBV7-9 to TRBJ1-2, with 9 bases aligning to TRBD1. Germline loops: CDR1 SEHNR, CDR2 FQNEAQ (reference sequence). This CDR3 has 15 residues. V shed 6 bases and J 4 bases; nucleotides not matched to a gene: 9. The CDR3 reads CASSRRDRDTYGYTF. The CDR3 nucleotides read TGTGCCAGCAGTCGTCGGGACAGGGATACCTATGGCTACACCTTC.

The chain uses TRBV6-1 and TRBJ2-7, with a weak D call TRBD1 (5 bases). The CDR3 is made up of 16 amino acids. Germline V gene sequence: CDR1 MNHNS, CDR2 SASEGT. V lost 0 bases, J lost 0 bases, and 12 bases lay in between. CDR3 loop: CASSEARGHFSYEQYF. The CDR3 DNA follows: TGTGCCAGCAGTGAAGCACGAGGACACTTCTCCTACGAGCAGTACTTC.

This clone was counted a single time. CDR3 sequence reads: CASTRGGTGEETQYF. CDR3 nucleotide sequence: TGTGCCAGCACCCGGGGGGGGACAGGGGAAGAGACCCAGTACTTC. The chain combines TRBV2 with TRBJ2-5; the match to TRBD1 covers 10 bases. Germline CDR1 and CDR2: SNHLY and FYNNEI. This CDR3 is 15 amino acids long. Trimming at V came to 7 bases and at J to 3 bases, leaving 8 bases not matched to a gene. The full variable domain, completed using reference TRBV2 and TRBJ2-5, is EPEVTQTPSHQVTQMGQEVILRCVPISNHLYFYWYRQILGQKVEFLVSFYNNEISEKSEIFDDQFSVERPDGSNFTLKIRSTKLEDSAMYFCASTRGGTGEETQYFGPGTRLLVL.

This clone was observed a single time. The genes are TRBV27 and TRBJ2-2; D is undetermined. Germline V lookup: CDR1 MNHEY, CDR2 SMNVEV (reference sequence). V was pared by 5 bases and J by 5 bases, with 15 bases between. The CDR3 consists of 15 residues. The CDR3 spells CASSPSMWGTGELFF. CDR3 nucleotide sequence: TGTGCCAGCAGTCCCTCGATGTGGGGAACCGGGGAGCTGTTTTTT.

The V call is TRBV28, the J call TRBJ1-5; D is unclear. The CDR3 has 15 amino acids. Looked up from germline, CDR1 is MDHEN and CDR2 is SYDVKM. V was shortened by 7 bases and J by 1 base, with 14 bases between the two germline ends. The CDR3 DNA sequence: TGTGCCAGCAATCACTATTTACAGAGCAATCAGCCCCAGCATTTT. Translation gives CASNHYLQSNQPQHF.

The chain is built from TRBV5-8 and TRBJ2-2; TRBD1 aligns across 8 bases. The junction had 5 bases not matched to a gene; V was cut back by 3 bases and J by 1 base. Germline V CDR1 and CDR2: SGHTS, YDEGEE. This CDR3 has 16 amino acids. CDR3 DNA: TGTGCCAGCAGCTATACCGGGACAGGGAACACCGGGGAGCTGTTTTTT. It specifies CASSYTGTGNTGELFF.

The rearrangement joins TRBV27 to TRBJ2-1; D not certain. Germline-derived CDR1 and CDR2 are MNHEY and SMNVEV (reference sequence). This CDR3 region has 12 residues. The V end lost 8 bases, the J end lost 7 bases, and 12 bases lay between the germline ends. The CDR3 DNA is TGTGCCAGCGGAAATTTTATAAATGAGCAGTTCTTC. Translating it yields CASGNFINEQFF.

This clone was observed once. The gene calls are TRBV29-1 and TRBJ2-7; TRBD2 aligns across 13 bases. This CDR3 is built from 13 residues. The V gene end was trimmed by 6 bases and the J gene end by 6 bases; junction bases not matched to a gene: 5. Per the germline V gene, CDR1 is SQVTM and CDR2 is ANQGSEA. The CDR3 bases are TGCAGCGTGGGGGGGACTAGCGGGGCCGAGCAGTACTTC. Translated, it gives CSVGGTSGAEQYF.

The rearrangement joins TRBV6-1 to TRBJ1-5; 7 bases are shared with TRBD1. Germline lookup yields CDR1 MNHNS and CDR2 SASEGT. This CDR3 region has 15 residues. V dropped 9 bases and J dropped 1; count of bases not matched to a gene: 9. This CDR3 reads CASTTQGQSNQPQHF. The CDR3 coding sequence is TGTGCCAGTACCACACAGGGGCAGAGCAATCAGCCCCAGCATTTT.

This chain joins TRBV23-1 and TRBJ2-6; 10 positions agree with TRBD1. TRBV23-1 is flagged as an ORF with uncertain function. J lost 0 bases, V lost 2 bases, and 22 bases had no gene match. The CDR3 runs to 24 residues. The CDR3 protein is CASSQPVTGGGPFTPASGANVLTF. The DNA for the CDR3 is TGCGCCAGCAGTCAACCCGTGACAGGGGGCGGCCCATTCACTCCAGCCTCTGGGGCCAACGTCCTGACTTTC.

A note on this clone: The same CDR3 can be traced to other DNA sequences in this sample. V usage is TRBV4-1 and J usage is TRBJ2-1; a weak D match, TRBD2 (5 bases). Germline-derived CDR1 and CDR2 are MGHRA and YSYEKL. The CDR3 has 15 amino acids. Trimming shortened V by 1 base and J by 0 bases, and 7 bases separated the two germline ends. The CDR3 bases are TGCGCCAGCAGCCAAGTTCGGGGCTCCTACAATGAGCAGTTCTTC. This encodes CASSQVRGSYNEQFF.

The V call is TRBV10-1, the J call TRBJ1-6; no reliable D call. V lost 0 bases to trimming and J lost 9 bases, with 3 bases between them. Germline CDR1 is WNHNN and CDR2 is SYGVQD (reference sequence). The CDR3 consists of 12 residues. CDR3 in DNA: TGCGCCAGCAGTGAGTCGGGTTCACCCCTCCACTTT. Encoded protein: CASSESGSPLHF.

This clone showed up just once. V gene TRBV30 combines with J gene TRBJ2-5, with 7 nucleotides matching TRBD1. The germline gives CDR1 GTSNPN, CDR2 SVGIG (reference sequence). Losses at the gene ends were 5 bases for V and 0 bases for J; bases not matched to a gene: 12. The CDR3 is made up of 16 amino acids. The CDR3, as DNA: TGTGCCTGGCGGACCGACGGACAGGATTACCAAGAGACCCAGTACTTC. This gives the protein CAWRTDGQDYQETQYF.

This sequence joins TRBV5-1 and TRBJ1-1; no firm D call. Between the trimmed V and J ends, which lost 4 bases and 1 base, there was a span of 14 bases. Germline V CDR1 and CDR2: SGHRS, YFSETQ. This CDR3 is built from 15 residues. The CDR3 reads CASSLRILGNTEAFF. The CDR3 bases are TGCGCCAGCAGCCTGAGGATCCTAGGGAACACTGAAGCTTTCTTT.

V and J are TRBV10-1 and TRBJ2-7, with 8 bases aligning to TRBD1. The junction had 3 bases not matched to a gene; V was cut back by 0 bases and J by 2 bases. CDR3 length: 15 amino acids. Germline V CDR1 and CDR2: WNHNN, SYGVQD (reference sequence). CDR3 bases: TGCGCCAGCAGTGAGTCGACAGGGGCTACCTACGAGCAGTACTTC. Its protein product is CASSESTGATYEQYF.

The chain uses TRBV4-1 and TRBJ1-1, with D unresolved. The CDR3 covers 14 residues. Germline CDR1 MGHRA, CDR2 YSYEKL. V lost 0 bases and J lost 2, with 7 bases in between. In DNA form, the CDR3 reads TGCGCCAGCAGCCAAGAGTGGGGAAACACTGAAGCTTTCTTT. Residues: CASSQEWGNTEAFF.